The 5 T cell receptor beta chains reported below all come from one sample, sequenced in a study of CD8 T cells in ankylosing spondylitis listed by TCRdb under 2017. Overall study outcomes, separate from this receptor: A TCR beta motif of about 8 highly homologous amino acid variants appeared characteristic of blood from ankylosing spondylitis patients.

Library construction relied on 5' RACE. Sequencing relied on an Illumina HiSeq 2500. TCRdb reanalyzed the raw reads on its own, using fastp at Q25 for trimming and MiXCR for clone calling, and kept in-frame beta chains. Every entry covers one CDR3 protein and lists the most common genes and DNA from its rows. The sample includes roughly 370,000 distinct CDR3 sequences, with 20% to 25% observed a single time. In total, the top ten clones hold approximately 15% of the sample. These receptors' targets are unknown. Sequences were obtained from blood, either unsorted or a sorted T cell fraction (not recorded which). Source of these receptors: a male donor with ankylosing spondylitis.

This clonotype has only a few counts. The rearrangement uses TRBV29-1 and TRBJ1-2, with D unclear. The germline V gene encodes CDR1 SQVTM and CDR2 ANQGSEA. The length of the CDR3 is 12 residues. Trimming removed 6 bases at V and 3 bases at J, with 11 bases between. The DNA for the CDR3 is TGCAGCGTCGGGCGGGCTGACTATGGCTACACCTTC. This translates into CSVGRADYGYTF.

J is TRBJ2-5 and V is TRBV5-1; TRBD1 matches at 11 bases. The CDR3 runs to 14 residues. Trimming took 2 bases from V and 7 from J; bases not matched to a gene: 4. Germline-derived CDR1 and CDR2 are SGHRS and YFSETQ. CDR3 sequence: CASSFGQGATTQYF. In DNA form, the CDR3 reads TGCGCCAGCAGCTTTGGACAGGGGGCAACGACCCAGTACTTC.

The rearrangement joins TRBV9 to TRBJ2-2; no clear D gene. V was trimmed by 3 bases and J by 8 bases, leaving 17 bases between them. CDR1 SGDLS and CDR2 YYNGEE come from the germline V gene. This CDR3 contains 15 residues. The CDR3 region is CASSGSSHGGGELFF. The CDR3 DNA reads TGTGCCAGCAGCGGAAGTAGCCATGGCGGAGGGGAGCTGTTTTTT.

This clonotype was seen a handful of times. The chain has TRBV20-1 and TRBJ1-1; D gene unclear. CDR1 is DFQATT and CDR2 is SNEGSKA in the germline V gene (reference sequence). The ends were cut back, 5 bases at V and 3 bases at J, with 7 bases in the middle. The CDR3 length is 11 residues. CDR3 loop: CSAELDTEAFF. The CDR3, as DNA: TGCAGTGCTGAACTGGACACTGAAGCTTTCTTT.

This clonotype occurred a few times. The chain couples TRBV29-1 to TRBJ2-4, with TRBD2 matching 11 bases. J was trimmed by 6 bases and V by 6 bases; bases with no gene match: 7. Germline CDR1 is SQVTM and CDR2 is ANQGSEA. The CDR3 is made up of 14 amino acids. CDR3: CSVAIGTSGNIQYF. DNA of the CDR3: TGCAGCGTGGCGATCGGGACTAGCGGAAACATTCAGTACTTC.